A single sample gave rise to the 26 T cell receptor beta chains below, sequenced in a study of T cells in women clearing cervical HPV infection. Assay: immunoSEQ multiplex PCR; the TCRdb copy retains only in-frame clones and omits some. The table lists fewer than 35,000 clones. The source material was blood buffy coat. The receptors derive from a woman aged 18-70 years with a cervical HPV16 infection that either progressed to CIN3+ or cleared (not recorded which).

As concerns this clone: The sequenced fragment ends 3 residues before the CDR3 boundary, so the rest is inferred from the germline J gene. The rearrangement joins TRBV7-3 to TRBJ2-7, with 8 bases fitting TRBD2. CDR3 size: 14 residues. J lost 2 bases, V lost 1 base, and 1 base had no gene match. CDR1 is SGHTA, CDR2 FQGTGA, per germline. The covered CDR3 bases are TGTGCCAGCAGCTTAAGAGCGGGGGCCTACGAG. It codes for CASSLRAGAYE. The whole CDR3 is CASSLRAGAYEQYF.

The CDR3 loop reads CANKRESSYEQYF. The sequenced CDR3 bases are TGTGCCAACAAGCGGGAGAGCTCCTACGAG. The V gene is TRBV2, the J gene TRBJ2-7, with 8 nucleotides matching TRBD2. The read is 3 residues too short to cover the CDR3 end, so that end is filled in from the germline J gene. The V gene's germline CDR1 is SNHLY and CDR2 FYNNEI. This CDR3 is 13 amino acids long. The junction had 5 bases not matched to a gene; V was cut back by 10 bases and J by 0 bases.

In regard to this clone: The read halts 3 residues ahead of the CDR3 end, with the missing end drawn from the germline J gene. The chain recombines TRBV7-3 with TRBJ1-5; a possible D gene is TRBD1 (5 bases). The CDR3 contains 15 residues. The germline gives CDR1 SGHTA, CDR2 FQGTGA. Trimming shortened V by 5 bases and J by 1 base, and 12 bases separated the two germline ends. The CDR3: CASSPSQGSNQPQHF. The part of the CDR3 DNA that was read is TGTGCCAGCAGCCCATCCCAGGGAAGCAATCAGCCC.

On this clone itself: The DNA ends 3 residues before the CDR3 does, and the rest of the CDR3 is filled in from the germline J gene. The chain links TRBV7-8 to TRBJ2-3; possible D gene TRBD2, 6 bases. Trimming stripped 1 base from V and 6 bases from J, with 8 bases between. Germline CDR1 SGHVS, CDR2 FQNEAQ. CDR3 length: 13 amino acids. Incomplete CDR3 DNA: TGTGCCAGCAGCTTAGGCGCGGGGGATACG. Translated, it gives CASSLGAGDT. In full, the CDR3 is CASSLGAGDTQYF.

Of note for this clone: The read halts 3 residues ahead of the CDR3 end, with the missing end drawn from the germline J gene. The chain combines TRBV19 with TRBJ1-5, with D perhaps matching TRBD1 (5 bases). Germline V lookup: CDR1 LNHDA, CDR2 SQIVND (reference sequence). The CDR3 consists of 13 residues. V was trimmed by 7 bases and J by 3 bases, leaving 10 bases between them. The CDR3 reads CASNLQVNQPQHF. Partial CDR3 DNA: TGTGCCAGTAATCTACAGGTCAATCAGCCC.

Details on this clone: From the germline J gene comes the end of the CDR3, since the read stops 3 residues before it. This sequence joins TRBV12-3 or TRBV12-4 and TRBJ1-5; D uncertain. The CDR3 totals 13 residues. The V end was cut by 3 bases, the J end by 7 bases, with 10 bases between. Here the CDR3 reads CASSFGHLQPQHF. The sequenced CDR3 bases are TGTGCCAGCAGTTTTGGGCATTTACAGCCC.

Concerning this clone: The read finishes 3 residues shy of the CDR3 end, and the germline J gene is used to complete it. The chain has TRBV4-2 and TRBJ2-1, with 7 bases fitting TRBD1. Germline assignment: CDR1 LGHNA and CDR2 YNFKEQ. The CDR3 totals 20 residues. Trimming removed 4 bases from V and 4 bases from J; junction bases left unmatched: 22. The DNA read from the CDR3 is TGTGCCAGCAGCCGACGTAATATAAGAACGGACAGGCCTACATACAATGAG. As protein: CASSRRNIRTDRPTYNE. The CDR3 reads in full as CASSRRNIRTDRPTYNEQFF.

Of note for this clone: The missing CDR3 end, 3 residues past where the read stops, is filled in from the germline J gene. The chain joins TRBV29-1 to TRBJ2-3; 13 bases are shared with TRBD2. V lost 3 bases, J lost 3 bases, and 9 bases stayed unmatched. Germline V gene data show CDR1 as SQVTM and CDR2 as ANQGSEA. The CDR3 is 17 amino acids. Incomplete CDR3 DNA: TGCAGCGTTGATTCGCGGACTAGCGGGAGAGGGACAGATACG. Translation gives CSVDSRTSGRGTDT. The entire CDR3 protein is CSVDSRTSGRGTDTQYF.

With regard to this clone: The CDR3 end lies 3 residues beyond the end of the read and is filled in from the germline J gene. The chain joins TRBV19 to TRBJ1-1; D might be TRBD1 (6 bases). The CDR3 loop spans 12 amino acids. Germline values: CDR1 LNHDA, CDR2 SQIVND (reference sequence). V lost 7 bases to trimming and J lost 6 bases, with 12 bases between them. CDR3 sequence reads: CASNLQGAEAFF. Incomplete CDR3 DNA: TGTGCCAGTAACTTACAGGGAGCTGAA.

About this clone itself: The read terminates 3 residues before the CDR3 end, so the remaining end is supplied by the germline J gene. This rearrangement joins TRBV23-1 to TRBJ1-1; 7 bases match TRBD1. Being an ORF, TRBV23-1 has a function that is uncertain. The CDR3 is 16 amino acids. After removal of 0 bases from V and 6 bases from J, the junction contained 10 bases not matched to a gene. CDR3 sequence reads: CASSQSGQLCRPEAFF. The DNA read from the CDR3 is TGCGCCAGCAGTCAATCGGGACAGCTGTGTAGGCCTGAA.

In the case of this clone: The missing CDR3 end, 3 residues past where the read stops, is filled in from the germline J gene. The V call is TRBV3-1 (or the pseudogene TRBV3-2), the J call TRBJ2-3; TRBD2 matches 10 bases. The CDR3 has 15 residues. Trimming cost V 4 bases and J 4 bases; bases outside gene matches: 5. Germline CDR1 and CDR2: LGHDT and YNNKEL (reference sequence). This CDR3 reads CASSRRTSGSDTQYF. The CDR3 bases that were read are TGTGCCAGCAGCCGTCGGACTAGCGGTTCAGATACG.

The CDR3 bases that were read are TGTGCCATCAGTGAGACAGGGTTGAGCTCCTACAATGAG. It is translated as CAISETGLSSYNE. In full, the CDR3 is CAISETGLSSYNEQFF. V gene TRBV10-3 combines with J gene TRBJ2-1, with D perhaps matching TRBD1 (6 bases). Sequencing ends 3 residues short of the CDR3 end; the germline J gene provides the rest. Looked up from germline, CDR1 is ENHRY and CDR2 is SYGVKD. Deletions cut 2 bases from V and 0 bases from J, with 11 bases between. The CDR3 runs 16 residues.

As for this clone: The missing CDR3 end, 3 residues past where the read stops, is filled in from the germline J gene. This chain links TRBV7-2 with TRBJ2-7; TRBD1 is a possible D gene (6 bases). Germline loops: CDR1 SGHTA, CDR2 FQGNSA. The CDR3 has 15 residues. V was clipped by 4 bases and J by 3 bases, with 16 bases between them. CDR3: CASSSQGSLNYEQYF. The sequenced CDR3 bases are TGTGCCAGCAGCTCTCAGGGGTCCCTAAACTACGAG.

With regard to this clone: The read halts 3 residues ahead of the CDR3 end, with the missing end drawn from the germline J gene. V and J are TRBV12-3 or TRBV12-4 and TRBJ2-7; 8 nucleotides agree with TRBD1. J was trimmed by 3 bases and V by 7 bases; bases with no gene match: 17. This CDR3 region has 17 residues. The CDR3 bases that were read are TGTGCCAGCACCGGAGGGGCAGGGGGCTTTGGGGTCTACGAG. It specifies CASTGGAGGFGVYE. The whole CDR3 region reads CASTGGAGGFGVYEQYF.

Points on this clone: The read comes to an end 3 residues before the CDR3 does, leaving the germline J gene to fill in the end. The chain joins TRBV19 to TRBJ2-7, with D possibly matching TRBD1 (6 bases). The V gene's germline CDR1 is LNHDA and CDR2 SQIVND (reference sequence). There are 14 residues in the CDR3. Trimming took 4 bases from V and 1 from J, leaving 11 bases between them. The sequenced part of the CDR3 DNA is TGTGCCAGTAGTACCCGGACAGCATCCTACGAG. Translating gives CASSTRTASYE. The entire CDR3 is CASSTRTASYEQYF.

Regarding this clone: The sequenced fragment ends 3 residues before the CDR3 boundary, so the rest is inferred from the germline J gene. The V gene is TRBV20-1, the J gene TRBJ2-7; the match to TRBD2 covers 8 bases. The CDR3 length is 14 residues. Germline trimming cut 0 bases from V and 3 bases from J; bases unmatched to any gene: 4. From germline, CDR1 is DFQATT and CDR2 SNEGSKA (reference sequence). CDR3 DNA (partial): TGCAGTGCTAGAGATCTCGGGGGGGGCTACGAG. It encodes CSARDLGGGYE. The entire CDR3 protein reads CSARDLGGGYEQYF.

Points on this clone: The CDR3 extends 3 residues past the end of the read, so its final part is completed from the germline J gene. The V call is TRBV20-1, the J call TRBJ2-5; the D gene is possibly TRBD2 (5 bases). The V gene lost 0 bases and the J gene lost 1 base, with 6 bases spanning the gap. The CDR3 sequence is 13 residues long. The germline V gene has CDR1 DFQATT and CDR2 SNEGSKA (reference sequence). CDR3 residues: CSAREGLQETQYF. The CDR3 DNA, read in part, is TGCAGTGCTAGAGAAGGACTCCAAGAGACC.

A word on this clone: The CDR3 end is not reached by the read, which stops 3 residues before it; the germline J gene fills it in. The chain uses TRBV19 and TRBJ2-3; 7 bases line up with TRBD1. Trimming at V came to 2 bases and at J to 8 bases, leaving 4 bases not matched to a gene. CDR3 size: 13 residues. The germline gives CDR1 LNHDA, CDR2 SQIVND (reference sequence). CDR3 sequence reads: CASSIRGPATQYF. Partial CDR3 DNA: TGTGCCAGTAGTATAAGGGGGCCGGCTACG.

As regards this clone: The CDR3 extends 3 residues past the end of the read, so its final part is completed from the germline J gene. The V gene is TRBV19, the J gene TRBJ1-4; TRBD1 is a possible D gene (5 bases). The CDR3 loop spans 16 amino acids. V shed 7 bases and J shed 4 bases, with 19 bases lying between them. CDR1 is LNHDA and CDR2 is SQIVND in the germline V gene (reference sequence). The sequenced CDR3 bases are TGTGCCAGTATAGGTGGTTGGGGCAGCCATAATGAAAAA. Its translation: CASIGGWGSHNEK. The entire CDR3 protein is CASIGGWGSHNEKLFF.

Comments on this clone: Coverage ceases 3 residues before the CDR3 finishes, and the germline J gene fills in the end. This sequence joins TRBV2 and TRBJ2-3; a possible D gene is TRBD2 (6 bases). The CDR3 runs to 15 residues. Germline assignment: CDR1 SNHLY and CDR2 FYNNEI. V dropped 4 bases and J dropped 5 bases, with 16 bases sitting between them. The CDR3 DNA, read in part, is TGTGCCAGCAGTGTCTTCGGGGGAGCACAAGATACG. Its protein product is CASSVFGGAQDT. From start to end, the CDR3 is CASSVFGGAQDTQYF.

A note on this clone: The read falls 3 residues short of the CDR3 end, and the missing part is taken from the germline J gene. The V call is TRBV7-9, the J call TRBJ1-6; D remains unclear. CDR1 and CDR2 from the germline V gene are SEHNR and FQNEAQ (reference sequence). The CDR3 is 12 amino acids. Trimming took off 5 bases at V and 9 bases at J, with 8 bases between the two ends. CDR3 DNA (partial): TGTGCCAGCAGCATATTTAGTTCACCC. This sequence encodes CASSIFSSP. The entire CDR3 protein is CASSIFSSPLHF.

About this clone itself: From the germline J gene comes the end of the CDR3, since the read stops 3 residues before it. The V gene is TRBV20-1, the J gene TRBJ1-2; D call uncertain. Germline CDR1 reads DFQATT; CDR2 reads SNEGSKA (reference sequence). The CDR3 is made up of 12 amino acids. Trimming removed 3 bases from V and 7 bases from J, with 12 bases in between. The CDR3 DNA, read in part, is TGCAGTGCTAGTCCCCTAGAGCGTGGC. It codes for CSASPLERG. The whole CDR3 region reads CSASPLERGYTF.

Worth noting for this clone: The missing CDR3 end, 3 residues past where the read stops, is filled in from the germline J gene. V is TRBV9 and J is TRBJ2-7, with 8 bases lining up with TRBD2. After removal of 3 bases from V and 1 base from J, the junction contained 6 bases not matched to a gene. Germline V CDR1 and CDR2: SGDLS, YYNGEE. The CDR3 runs to 15 residues. The sequenced part of the CDR3 DNA is TGTGCCAGCAGCGCCGGAACTAGCGGATCCTACGAG. As protein: CASSAGTSGSYE. The full CDR3 protein is CASSAGTSGSYEQYF.

Notes on this clone: Read data end 3 residues before the CDR3 end; the end is taken from the germline J gene. The chain uses TRBV2 and TRBJ1-1, with a tentative D call TRBD1 (5 bases). The V end was cut by 6 bases, the J end by 0 bases, with 8 bases between. CDR3 size: 13 residues. Germline lookup yields CDR1 SNHLY and CDR2 FYNNEI. The CDR3 protein is CASRDNMNTEAFF. CDR3 DNA, as far as it was read: TGTGCCAGCAGGGACAACATGAACACTGAA.

As regards this clone: The missing CDR3 end, 3 residues past where the read stops, is filled in from the germline J gene. The V and J genes are TRBV30 and TRBJ1-5; TRBD1 might be the D (5 bases). CDR1 GTSNPN and CDR2 SVGIG come from the germline V gene (reference sequence). The V and J ends lost 7 bases and 6 bases respectively, with 7 bases between them. The CDR3 extends over 10 amino acids. The part of the CDR3 DNA that was read is TGTGCCTCCCAGGGTCAGCCC. Amino acids: CASQGQP. The whole CDR3 reads CASQGQPQHF.

CDR3 sequence reads: CASSLRQGWNTEAFF. The CDR3 bases that were read are TGTGCCAGCAGCCTGCGACAGGGATGGAACACTGAA. The J gene is TRBJ1-1, the V gene TRBV7-2, with TRBD1 matching over 7 bases. The missing CDR3 end, 3 residues past where the read stops, is filled in from the germline J gene. Looked up from germline, CDR1 is SGHTA and CDR2 is FQGNSA. The ends lost 5 bases at V and 1 base at J; junction bases unmatched: 7. This CDR3 spans 15 amino acids. The whole variable domain, filled in from reference TRBV7-2 and TRBJ1-1, reads GAGVSQSPSNKVTEKGKDVELRCDPISGHTALYWYRQSLGQGLEFLIYFQGNSAPDKSGLPSDRFSAERTGGSVSTLTIQRTQQEDSAVYLCASSLRQGWNTEAFFGQGTRLTVV.